The 22 T cell receptor beta chains listed next were all sequenced from one sample in a study of CD8 T cells in ankylosing spondylitis. TCRdb re-called the 5' RACE reads through MiXCR, storing one row per CDR3 protein. This table has around 250,000 distinct CDR3 sequences, roughly 32% appearing once. Sequencing was carried out using blood, either unsorted or a sorted T cell fraction (not recorded which). Receptors were obtained from a male donor with ankylosing spondylitis or in good health (not recorded which).

V gene TRBV12-3 or TRBV12-4 combines with J gene TRBJ1-1; D ambiguous. V dropped 4 bases and J dropped 7 bases, with 13 bases sitting between them. The CDR3 loop spans 13 amino acids. CDR3 nucleotides: TGTGCCAGCAGTTCGAACACCGTGGGTGAAGCTTTCTTT. Encoded protein: CASSSNTVGEAFF.

The sample holds a few counts of this clonotype. The gene calls are TRBV12-3 or TRBV12-4 and TRBJ2-7, with unresolved D. The CDR3 contains 14 residues. Trimming removed 3 bases at V and 0 bases at J, with 9 bases between. CDR3 DNA sequence: TGTGCCAGCAGTTTTGGCAAGAGCTCCTACGAGCAGTACTTC. It encodes CASSFGKSSYEQYF.

The chain combines TRBV29-1 with TRBJ2-2; TRBD1 matches at 10 bases. Germline CDR1 reads SQVTM; CDR2 reads ANQGSEA. V shed 5 bases, J shed 0 bases, and the junction held 6 bases outside the gene matches. The CDR3 is 16 amino acids. The CDR3 protein is CSVLGTGATNTGELFF. In DNA, the CDR3 is TGCAGCGTTCTCGGGACAGGGGCTACGAACACCGGGGAGCTGTTTTTT.

This clonotype was observed a few times. This chain connects TRBV20-1 to TRBJ2-3; D ambiguous. V was cut by 7 bases and J by 0 bases, with 8 bases left in between. The germline V gene has CDR1 DFQATT and CDR2 SNEGSKA (reference sequence). CDR3 length: 12 amino acids. CDR3 DNA: TGCAGTGGCGCGGACAGCACAGATACGCAGTATTTT. Translating gives CSGADSTDTQYF.

This clonotype was picked up a small number of times. The J gene is TRBJ1-1, the V gene TRBV6-1; D unclear. The CDR3 has 13 amino acids. V dropped 5 bases and J dropped 4 bases, with 11 bases sitting between them. Looked up from germline, CDR1 is MNHNS and CDR2 is SASEGT. Here the CDR3 reads CASSPLGFTEAFF. The DNA of the CDR3 is TGTGCCAGCAGTCCCCTGGGGTTCACTGAAGCTTTCTTT.

The chain uses TRBV12-3 or TRBV12-4 and TRBJ1-2; 8 nucleotides agree with TRBD1. The V segment lost 5 bases and the J segment 1 base; nucleotides outside the gene matches: 6. The CDR3 runs to 15 residues. The CDR3, as DNA: TGTGCCAGCAGTCCCGAGACAGGGGTTAACTATGGCTACACCTTC. It codes for CASSPETGVNYGYTF.

This clonotype came up a few times. The chain links TRBV4-2 to TRBJ2-7; 7 bases line up with TRBD2. J lost 6 bases, V lost 0 bases, and 5 bases had no gene match. The germline V gene encodes CDR1 LGHNA and CDR2 YNFKEQ. This CDR3 spans 14 amino acids. The CDR3 DNA reads TGTGCCAGCAGCCAAGAACGGGAGGTTCTCGAGCAGTACTTC. Protein sequence: CASSQEREVLEQYF.

This sequence joins TRBV12-3 or TRBV12-4 and TRBJ1-4; D may be TRBD1 (5 bases). CDR3 length equals 14 residues. Trimming removed 3 bases at V and 4 bases at J, with 9 bases between. CDR3 bases: TGTGCCAGCAGTTTGGGACGGATTAATGAAAAACTGTTTTTT. It yields the protein CASSLGRINEKLFF.

This clonotype was seen more than once but under ten times. V and J are TRBV28 and TRBJ1-2, with D unresolved. The V gene's germline CDR1 is MDHEN and CDR2 SYDVKM. V lost 3 bases, J lost 8 bases, and 10 bases lay in between. The CDR3 is 12 residues long. The chain's CDR3 is CASSFRLWGYTF. As DNA, the CDR3 is TGTGCCAGCAGTTTCCGGTTGTGGGGCTACACCTTC.

This clonotype was observed at least ten times. This chain connects TRBV7-9 to TRBJ2-1; 14 bases are a match to TRBD2. The CDR3 spans 16 residues. The V gene's germline CDR1 is SEHNR and CDR2 FQNEAQ (reference sequence). The J segment lost 8 bases and the V segment lost 5 bases, leaving 8 bases of the junction unmatched. CDR3 loop: CASSAWTSGGKDEQFF. CDR3 DNA sequence: TGTGCCAGCAGCGCCTGGACTAGCGGGGGGAAGGATGAGCAGTTCTTC.

This chain uses TRBV28 with TRBJ2-7, with 10 bases fitting TRBD2. CDR3 length: 13 residues. The V segment lost 6 bases and the J segment 2 bases; nucleotides outside the gene matches: 1. CDR1 is MDHEN and CDR2 is SYDVKM in the germline V gene. CDR3 nucleotide sequence: TGTGCCAGCAGGCTAGCGGGGGCCTACGAGCAGTACTTC. Residues: CASRLAGAYEQYF.

This clonotype was observed a few times. This chain connects TRBV29-1 to TRBJ2-2; 12 bases are a match to TRBD1. Germline CDR1 is SQVTM and CDR2 is ANQGSEA. This CDR3 has 13 residues. Trimming removed 7 bases from V and 6 bases from J; junction bases left unmatched: 3. The CDR3 DNA reads TGCAGCGGAAGGGACAGGGGGCCCGGGGAGCTGTTTTTT. Its protein is CSGRDRGPGELFF.

A few counts support this clonotype. The J gene is TRBJ2-1, the V gene TRBV4-2, with 8 nucleotides matching TRBD1. Germline CDR1 and CDR2: LGHNA and YNFKEQ. CDR3 length equals 17 residues. V lost 2 bases and J lost 0; bases outside the gene matches: 6. The CDR3 is CASSQFGTGGSYNEQFF. The CDR3 DNA is TGTGCCAGCAGCCAATTCGGAACAGGGGGCTCCTACAATGAGCAGTTCTTC.

Only a few counts were recorded for this clonotype. The V call is TRBV20-1, the J call TRBJ1-3, with 10 bases matching TRBD1. The junction had 3 bases not matched to a gene; V was cut back by 5 bases and J by 2 bases. This CDR3 is 14 amino acids long. The germline V gene encodes CDR1 DFQATT and CDR2 SNEGSKA (reference sequence). CDR3 coding DNA: TGCAGTGCTGGGGACAGGGGCGCTGGAAACACCATATATTTT. Its protein is CSAGDRGAGNTIYF.

The V call is TRBV20-1, the J call TRBJ1-2; no definite D call. CDR1 is DFQATT, CDR2 SNEGSKA, per germline (reference sequence). The CDR3 is 13 residues long. V lost 5 bases to trimming and J lost 4 bases, with 14 bases between them. The CDR3 sequence is CSAPSQHLYGYTF. The CDR3, as DNA: TGCAGTGCTCCCTCACAGCACCTCTATGGCTACACCTTC.

A few counts support this clonotype. This chain joins TRBV12-3 or TRBV12-4 and TRBJ2-7, with no clear D. This CDR3 comprises 12 residues. Trimming left V 4 bases short and J 6 bases short, with 10 bases between. The chain's CDR3 is CASSSSGGEQYF. CDR3 bases: TGTGCCAGCAGTTCTTCCGGCGGCGAGCAGTACTTC.

The chain uses TRBV5-1 and TRBJ2-1, with TRBD1 as a possible D gene (5 bases). Germline V gives CDR1 SGHRS, CDR2 YFSETQ. V lost 4 bases and J 4 bases, leaving 15 bases between the germline ends. The CDR3 extends over 15 amino acids. Here the CDR3 reads CASSPNKGRYNEQFF. The DNA for the CDR3 is TGCGCCAGCAGCCCTAACAAGGGGCGTTACAATGAGCAGTTCTTC. The full variable domain, completed using reference TRBV5-1 and TRBJ2-1, is KAGVTQTPRYLIKTRGQQVTLSCSPISGHRSVSWYQQTPGQGLQFLFEYFSETQRNKGNFPGRFSGRQFSNSRSEMNVSTLELGDSALYLCASSPNKGRYNEQFFGPGTRLTVL.

The J gene is TRBJ2-1, the V gene TRBV29-1, with D possibly matching TRBD2 (6 bases). From germline, CDR1 is SQVTM and CDR2 ANQGSEA. This CDR3 is built from 14 residues. The germline V and J ends were trimmed by 3 bases and 1 base, with 10 bases remaining between them. The CDR3 loop reads CSVDGLASYNEQFF. The CDR3 DNA is TGCAGCGTTGACGGGCTAGCGTCCTACAATGAGCAGTTCTTC.

In this sample, this clonotype turned up a few times. The gene calls are TRBV2 and TRBJ2-5; D might be TRBD2 (7 bases). The V and J ends lost 8 bases and 1 base respectively, with 17 bases between them. This CDR3 comprises 15 residues. In germline, CDR1 is SNHLY, CDR2 FYNNEI. CDR3 bases: TGTGCCAGCCAGGCCTGGGGGGGCCCCCAAGAGACCCAGTACTTC. Its translation: CASQAWGGPQETQYF.

The chain is built from TRBV20-1 and TRBJ2-1, with 9 positions matching TRBD2. Unmatched junction bases numbered 8, after V lost 0 bases and J lost 8 bases. CDR1 and CDR2 (germline): DFQATT, SNEGSKA (reference sequence). This CDR3 has 15 amino acids. The CDR3 nucleotides are TGCAGTGCTAGAGATGGGGTAGCGGGGGATGATGAGCAGTTCTTC. It yields the protein CSARDGVAGDDEQFF.

This clonotype was counted a few times. The chain recombines TRBV15 with TRBJ2-5; 7 bases agree with TRBD2. CDR1 is LNHNV and CDR2 is YYDKDF in the germline V gene (reference sequence). J gave up 5 bases and V 1 base, and 10 bases lay outside the gene matches. CDR3 length equals 16 residues. The CDR3 sequence: CATSRGSASGGETQYF. CDR3 DNA: TGTGCCACCAGCAGAGGATCGGCTAGCGGCGGGGAGACCCAGTACTTC.

This clonotype came up a few times. This chain uses TRBV20-1 with TRBJ1-1; D might be TRBD1 (6 bases). Deletions cut 0 bases from V and 3 bases from J, with 11 bases between. The CDR3 length is 14 residues. Looked up from germline, CDR1 is DFQATT and CDR2 is SNEGSKA (reference sequence). The CDR3 loop reads CSAREGARYTEAFF. Here the CDR3 DNA reads TGCAGTGCTAGAGAGGGGGCGAGGTACACTGAAGCTTTCTTT.